The rows below give T cell receptor beta chains drawn from one sample of a study of blood T cell repertoires in COVID-19. Here immunoSEQ multiplex PCR was the method, and the copy in TCRdb shows in-frame clones only, minus some. Of some 87,000 clones in the sample, approximately 80% are singletons; the top ten hold approximately 12%. Sequenced material: peripheral blood. The receptor set was obtained from a woman between 65 and 79 years old with active or convalescent COVID-19. The CDR3 runs from the conserved cysteine through the conserved F or W. A D gene is named only where the DNA matches it firmly. Only part of the rows carry a size: once, few, many, or a class if the clone is expanded.

>TRBV2|15|.|TRBJ1-5|TRBD1
TGTGCCAGCAGAGTGGACAGGGGAGGCAATCAGCCCCAGCATTTT
CASRVDRGGNQPQHF
>TRBV5-6|14|.|TRBJ1-1|.
TGTGCCAGCAGCTTAAGGACAGTAAACACTGAAGCTTTCTTT
CASSLRTVNTEAFF
>TRBV11-2|15|once|TRBJ2-2|TRBD1
TGTGCCAGCAGCTGGGACAGGGTTAACACCGGGGAGCTGTTTTTT
CASSWDRVNTGELFF
>TRBV14|14|.|TRBJ1-6|.
TGTGCCAGCAGCCCCGGGACAACTTATTCACCCCTCCACTTT
CASSPGTTYSPLHF
>TRBV18|13|.|TRBJ1-1|.
TGTGCCAGCTCCCCCACACGGAACACTGAAGCTTTCTTT
CASSPTRNTEAFF
>TRBV3-1/TRBV3-2|17|.|TRBJ2-2|TRBD1
TGTGCCAGCAGCCAAAGCCGGACAGGTGGCCTAAACGGGGAGCTGTTTTTT
CASSQSRTGGLNGELFF
>TRBV18|16|once|TRBJ2-3|TRBD2
TGTGCCAGCTCCCGAAGCATGACTAGCGCTACAGATACGCAGTATTTT
CASSRSMTSATDTQYF
>TRBV3-1/TRBV3-2|14|.|TRBJ1-4|.
TGTGCCAGCAGCCTAGATCGGGAAGGAGAAAAACTGTTTTTT
CASSLDREGEKLFF
>TRBV10-2|12|few|TRBJ2-1|.
TGCGCCAGCACCCAGACAGTAAATGAGCAGTTCTTC
CASTQTVNEQFF
>TRBV19|14|.|TRBJ2-3|.
TGTGCCAGTAGTCGAGGAGTTAGCACAGATACGCAGTATTTT
CASSRGVSTDTQYF
>TRBV10-1|15|.|TRBJ2-5|.
TGCGCCAGCAACGAGGGGACTTCAAGGGGCGAGACCCAGTACTTC
CASNEGTSRGETQYF
>TRBV11-2|14|once|TRBJ2-1|.
TGTGCCAGCAGCCCCCGGGGAGGAATAAATGAGCAGTTCTTC
CASSPRGGINEQFF
>TRBV2|15|.|TRBJ1-2|.
TGTGCCAGCAGTGGCCGTCAGGGCCGACCCTATGGCTACACCTTC
CASSGRQGRPYGYTF
>TRBV7-2|17|.|TRBJ2-3|TRBD2
TGTGCCAGCAGCTTATCCCAGCGGGGGGGCGTCACAGATACGCAGTATTTT
CASSLSQRGGVTDTQYF
>TRBV27|13|.|TRBJ2-3|.
TGTGCCAGCGCCCATCGGAGCACAGATACGCAGTATTTT
CASAHRSTDTQYF
>TRBV12-3/TRBV12-4|13|.|TRBJ1-2|TRBD1
TGTGCCAGCAGCCCTCAGGGGGTAGGTGGCTACACCTTC
CASSPQGVGGYTF
>TRBV18|16|.|TRBJ2-7|TRBD2
TGTGCCAGCTCACCCAGAGAGACTAGCGGGGGCTACGAGCAGTACTTC
CASSPRETSGGYEQYF
>TRBV15|15|.|TRBJ1-3|.
TGTGCCACCAGCCCCAGGGATATCAGAGGAAACACCATATATTTT
CATSPRDIRGNTIYF
>TRBV5-1|15|.|TRBJ2-7|.
TGCGCCAGCAGCTTGGATGCTGCAGGGGCCTACGAGCAGTACTTC
CASSLDAAGAYEQYF
>TRBV4-1|17|.|TRBJ2-1|TRBD2
TGCGCCAGCAGCCATAGGACTAGCGGGGGGGCCTCTCCTGAGCAGTTCTTC
CASSHRTSGGASPEQFF
>TRBV19|17|.|TRBJ1-1|TRBD1
TGTGCCAGTAGACCCCTACGGGACAGGGGGCGTTTGACTGAAGCTTTCTTT
CASRPLRDRGRLTEAFF
>TRBV10-3|14|.|TRBJ1-3|.
TGTGCCATCGGGCTTTCAGGGGTAGGAAACACCATATATTTT
CAIGLSGVGNTIYF
>TRBV5-1|12|.|TRBJ2-7|.
TGCGCCAGCAGCTTCCCAGGGGACGAGCAGTACTTC
CASSFPGDEQYF
>TRBV7-2|15|.|TRBJ1-2|.
TGTGCCAGCAGCTCCCAGACAGTTTCGATTTATGGCTACACCTTC
CASSSQTVSIYGYTF
>TRBV27|14|.|TRBJ2-7|.
TGTGCCAGCAGTTTTCTCGACACCTTCTACGAGCAGTACTTC
CASSFLDTFYEQYF
>TRBV6-2/TRBV6-3|13|.|TRBJ1-5|.
TGTGCCAGCAGTTACTCCCCGGGGCAGCCCCAGCATTTT
CASSYSPGQPQHF
>TRBV7-2|14|.|TRBJ2-1|.
TGTGCCAGCAGCTTTATTCAGGGGTACAATGAGCAGTTCTTC
CASSFIQGYNEQFF
>TRBV25-1|12|.|TRBJ1-1|.
TGTGCCAGCAGTGAATTGGGGCGTAAAGCTTTCTTT
CASSELGRKAFF
>TRBV7-9|16|.|TRBJ1-5|TRBD1
TGTGCCAGCAGCTTAGGAGGGACAGGGTACGATCAGCCCCAGCATTTT
CASSLGGTGYDQPQHF
>TRBV20-1|12|.|TRBJ1-2|.
TGCAGTGCTAGTAAGCAGGGACTTGGCTACACCTTC
CSASKQGLGYTF
>TRBV7-8|15|.|TRBJ1-2|TRBD1
TGTGCCAGCAGCTTGGAGGACAGGGGAGGGTATGGCTACACCTTC
CASSLEDRGGYGYTF
>TRBV24-1|14|.|TRBJ1-2|TRBD1
TGTGCCACCAGTGACATGACAGGGGGCTATGGCTACACCTTC
CATSDMTGGYGYTF
>TRBV9|16|.|TRBJ2-3|TRBD1
TGTGCCAGCAGCGTAGCGGACAGGGGGAGCACAGATACGCAGTATTTT
CASSVADRGSTDTQYF
>TRBV7-6|15|.|TRBJ2-7|.
TGTGCCAGCAGCTTTTCGGCGGGCGAAGGCTACGAGCAGTACTTC
CASSFSAGEGYEQYF
>TRBV4-3|16|few|TRBJ2-2|.
TGCGCCAGCAGCCAAGAAGTTTTGAGTGGGCCTGGGGAGCTGTTTTTT
CASSQEVLSGPGELFF
>TRBV7-2|15|.|TRBJ1-1|.
TGTGCCAGCAGCTTAGCCCCGACAGCGAACACTGAAGCTTTCTTT
CASSLAPTANTEAFF
>TRBV15|14|.|TRBJ2-3|.
TGTGCCACCAGCAGAGCCCCCAGGGCAGATACGCAGTATTTT
CATSRAPRADTQYF
>TRBV2|17|.|TRBJ2-5|.
TGTGCCAGCAGTGCCTGGGGCCCCCGGACAGTCCAAGAGACCCAGTACTTC
CASSAWGPRTVQETQYF
>TRBV2|14|once|TRBJ2-3|.
TGTGCCAGCAGTGGAGGCTACAGCACAGATACGCAGTATTTT
CASSGGYSTDTQYF
>TRBV5-1|15|.|TRBJ2-3|.
TGCGCCAGCAGCTTGGGCGGGTTCGACACAGATACGCAGTATTTT
CASSLGGFDTDTQYF
>TRBV2|12|.|TRBJ2-5|.
TGTGCCAGCACATCAGGGGAAGAGACCCAGTACTTC
CASTSGEETQYF
>TRBV5-1|13|once|TRBJ2-7|TRBD1
TGCGCCAGCAGCCCGCAGACAGGGGGCGAGCAGTACTTC
CASSPQTGGEQYF
>TRBV9|13|.|TRBJ1-1|.
TGTGCCAGCAGCGTAGGTTCGGGGTCCGAAGCTTTCTTT
CASSVGSGSEAFF
>TRBV5-1|14|.|TRBJ2-1|TRBD1
TGCGCCAGCAGCGAACAGACAGGGCCGGGTGAGCAGTTCTTC
CASSEQTGPGEQFF
>TRBV3-1/TRBV3-2|14|.|TRBJ1-2|TRBD1
TGTGCCAGCAGACCGACAGGGGGGTACGATGGCTACACCTTC
CASRPTGGYDGYTF
>TRBV2|16|.|TRBJ2-2|TRBD2
TGTGCCAGCACCCCCTCAGCGGGGGGGCCCACCGGGGAGCTGTTTTTT
CASTPSAGGPTGELFF
>TRBV10-3|13|.|TRBJ1-3|.
TGTGCCATCAGTGAGTCGACCGGGAACACCATATATTTT
CAISESTGNTIYF
>TRBV7-2|14|.|TRBJ2-7|.
TGTGCCAGCAGCTTTTTGGTTACTGCCTACGAGCAGTACTTC
CASSFLVTAYEQYF
>TRBV28|14|.|TRBJ1-5|.
TGTGCCAGCAGTCCACAGCAGGGAAGTCAGCCCCAGCATTTT
CASSPQQGSQPQHF
>TRBV21-1|16|.|TRBJ2-5|.
TGTGCCAGCAGCGCCGGACAGGCTGAACGTCGAGGGACCCAGTACTTC
CASSAGQAERRGTQYF
>TRBV19|15|.|TRBJ2-7|TRBD2
TGTGCCAGTAGTATACCGGGTAGCGGGGCCTACGAGCAGTACTTC
CASSIPGSGAYEQYF
>TRBV2|13|.|TRBJ2-7|.
TGTGCCACTACCTTAGAGACCAGGTTCGAGCAGTACTTC
CATTLETRFEQYF